Reported below is one TCR beta chain. Unique molecular identifiers featured in how the TCRbeta library was prepared. TCRdb passed the PCR reads through MiXCR, listing each CDR3 protein once. The sample lists approximately 400,000 distinct CDR3 sequences, 11% occurring once. The sample is drawn from a study of T-cell reconstitution after alpha-beta-depleted transplantation in children. The CDR3 spans 16 residues. V lost 0 bases and J 4 bases, leaving 18 bases between the germline ends. In germline, CDR1 is SQVTM, CDR2 ANQGSEA. The sequence came from a human donor who donated a stem cell graft to a child with acute myeloid leukemia. The source material was PBMCs from the stem cell graft donor, sampled from the stem cell graft. This chain connects TRBV29-1 to TRBJ2-5; perhaps D is TRBD1 or TRBD2 (6 bases each). In nucleotides, the CDR3 is TGCAGCGTTGAAGAGTTTACGTCCGGGGGCGTAGAGACCCAGTACTTC. This translates into CSVEEFTSGGVETQYF.